A selection of T cell receptor beta chains follows, all from one sample in a study of T cell clonotyping in hematopoietic cell transplantation. This table comes from immunoSEQ multiplex PCR, and its TCRdb copy is limited to in-frame clones, with some not included. The sample contains approximately 70,000 clones, 90% to 95% of which appear only once. Sequencing input: peripheral blood mononuclear cells. The receptors originated from a man between 50 and 59 years old in good health. Some clones in this sample may be carry-over from other donors' samples. Both conserved end residues are part of each CDR3.

V gene	J gene	CDR3 length	CDR3 protein
TRBV5-1	TRBJ1-2	13	CAISGAGEEGYTF
TRBV5-4	TRBJ2-7	14	CASSLELADYEQYF
TRBV14	TRBJ2-1	14	CASRQGASVNEQFF
TRBV5-1	TRBJ1-5	15	CASSLEGRSGQPQHF
TRBV4-1	TRBJ2-1	15	CASSLGLSSYNEQFF
TRBV28	TRBJ2-7	13	CASSVAGIYEQYF
TRBV10-3	TRBJ2-5	13	CAIMGQGQETQYF
TRBV30	TRBJ2-7	14	CAWGHKRESYEQYF
TRBV28	TRBJ1-1	11	CASRLTGAAFF
TRBV6-1	TRBJ2-7	12	CAASLSSYEQYF
TRBV19	TRBJ2-1	13	CASSAGVGNEQFF
TRBV5-1	TRBJ2-7	16	CASSLVAGWDSYEQYF
TRBV5-6	TRBJ1-2	16	CASSLGQGAQDYGYTF
TRBV5-1	TRBJ1-5	15	CASSLAPGDNQPQHF
TRBV6-5	TRBJ2-7	14	CASLSTTRRNEQYF
TRBV5-5	TRBJ1-1	15	CASSPGQGLDTEAFF
TRBV9	TRBJ2-6	18	CASSVVPGGASGANVLTF
TRBV30	TRBJ1-1	12	CASLTTGSGSFF
TRBV5-1	TRBJ1-1	13	CASSSNPQAEAFF
TRBV10-3	TRBJ2-7	14	CAISESFEGGEQYF
TRBV7-6	TRBJ2-2	13	CASSLWETGELFF
TRBV7-3	TRBJ2-7	15	CASSLSPGQGYEQYF